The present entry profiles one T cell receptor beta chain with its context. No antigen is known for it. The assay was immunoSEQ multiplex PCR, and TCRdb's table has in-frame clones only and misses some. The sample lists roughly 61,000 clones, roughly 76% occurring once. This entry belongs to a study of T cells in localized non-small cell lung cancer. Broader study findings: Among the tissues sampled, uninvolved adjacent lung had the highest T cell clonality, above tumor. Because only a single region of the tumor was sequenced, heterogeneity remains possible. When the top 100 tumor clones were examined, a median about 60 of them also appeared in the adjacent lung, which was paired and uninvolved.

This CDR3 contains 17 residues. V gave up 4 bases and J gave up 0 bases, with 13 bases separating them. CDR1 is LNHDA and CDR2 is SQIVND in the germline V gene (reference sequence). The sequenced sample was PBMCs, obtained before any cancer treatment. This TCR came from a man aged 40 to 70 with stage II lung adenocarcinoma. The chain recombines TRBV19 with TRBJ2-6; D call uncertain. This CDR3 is CASSTSGGFSGANVLTF. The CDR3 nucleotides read TGTGCCAGTAGTACGTCAGGCGGATTCTCTGGGGCCAACGTCCTGACTTTC.